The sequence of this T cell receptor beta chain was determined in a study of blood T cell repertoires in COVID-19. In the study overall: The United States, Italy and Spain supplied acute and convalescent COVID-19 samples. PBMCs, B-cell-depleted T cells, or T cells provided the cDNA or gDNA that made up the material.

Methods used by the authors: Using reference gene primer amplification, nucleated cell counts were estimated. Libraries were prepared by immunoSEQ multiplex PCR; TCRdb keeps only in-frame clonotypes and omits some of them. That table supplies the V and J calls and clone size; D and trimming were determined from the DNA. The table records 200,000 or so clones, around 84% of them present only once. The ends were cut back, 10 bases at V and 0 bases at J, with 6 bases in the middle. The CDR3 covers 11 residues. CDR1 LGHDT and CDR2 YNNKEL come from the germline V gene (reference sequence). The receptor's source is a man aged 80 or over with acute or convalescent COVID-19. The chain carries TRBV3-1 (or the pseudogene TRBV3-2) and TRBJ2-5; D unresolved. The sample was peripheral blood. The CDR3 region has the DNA TGTGCCACCCTGTACCAAGAGACCCAGTACTTC. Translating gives CATLYQETQYF.